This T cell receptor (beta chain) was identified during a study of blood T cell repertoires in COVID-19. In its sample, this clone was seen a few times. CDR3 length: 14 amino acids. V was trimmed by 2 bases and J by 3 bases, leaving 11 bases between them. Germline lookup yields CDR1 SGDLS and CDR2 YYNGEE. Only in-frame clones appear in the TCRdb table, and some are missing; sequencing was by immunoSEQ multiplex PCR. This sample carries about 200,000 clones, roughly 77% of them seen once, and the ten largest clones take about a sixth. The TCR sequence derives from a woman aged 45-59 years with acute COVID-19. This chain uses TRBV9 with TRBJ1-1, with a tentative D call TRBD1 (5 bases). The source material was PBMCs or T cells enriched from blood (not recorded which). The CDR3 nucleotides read TGTGCCAGCAGCGTCGCCGGGGGGTACACTGAAGCTTTCTTT. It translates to CASSVAGGYTEAFF.